The clone carrying this T cell receptor (beta chain) has a single count. Antigen: not known. The entry originates in a study of neoadjuvant anti-PD-1 for oral cavity cancer. Findings and caveats of the study: Higher pretreatment blood Treg/Th17 ratios correlated with higher pretreatment blood and lower post-treatment tumor TCRbeta clonality. PBMC Gini-index clonality exceeded responders' in non-responders post-nivolumab.

Germline V gives CDR1 MNHNS, CDR2 SASEGT. Trimming pared 1 base from V and 7 bases from J, leaving 13 bases between. The CDR3 is 14 amino acids. Patients had HPV-negative, locally advanced oral cavity squamous cell carcinoma. Six replicates per PBMC sample, mostly from 480 ng of genomic DNA. Clones were sequenced by immunoSEQ multiplex PCR, and TCRdb holds only the in-frame ones, with some missing. Seen here are 11,000 to 15,000 clones, 60% to 70% observed once, and the top ten hold less than 3%. The specimen was PBMCs, collected before nivolumab (anti-PD-1) treatment. The genes are TRBV6-1 and TRBJ2-5, with a weak D call TRBD1 (5 bases). The receptor was isolated from a person between 35 and 79 years old with oral cavity squamous cell carcinoma. In nucleotides, the CDR3 is TGTGCCAGCAGTGAAGGTGGGGCCAGAGGGACCCAGTACTTC. Translating gives CASSEGGARGTQYF.